Listed here are 17 T cell receptor beta chains from one sample, sequenced in a study of T cells in tumors and immune-related adverse events. Measured with immunoSEQ multiplex PCR; TCRdb has only the in-frame clones, and not every one. This sample has 7,900 or so clones; 94% occur once, and the top ten carry around 2.3%. Sequenced material: lymph node tissue, taken from a patient treated with anti-PD-1 therapy. The receptors were gathered from a female donor with metastatic renal cell carcinoma.

This clone was found once. The chain has TRBV4-1 and TRBJ2-7; no firm D call. V was pared by 1 base and J by 6 bases, with 16 bases between. The CDR3 is made up of 15 amino acids. Germline V gene data show CDR1 as MGHRA and CDR2 as YSYEKL. The CDR3 is CASSQAPGLDSEQYF. The CDR3 DNA sequence: TGCGCCAGCAGCCAAGCCCCCGGCTTGGATTCCGAGCAGTACTTC.

The count of this clone is one. The chain employs TRBV2 and TRBJ1-4; a weak D match, TRBD1 (5 bases). Germline assignment: CDR1 SNHLY and CDR2 FYNNEI. V was trimmed by 5 bases and J by 5 bases, leaving 12 bases between them. This CDR3 region has 14 residues. In DNA form, the CDR3 reads TGTGCCAGCAGTAGGGACGGCGTCAATGAAAAACTGTTTTTT. Its protein product is CASSRDGVNEKLFF.

The genes are TRBV6-5 and TRBJ1-1; D is perhaps TRBD1 (5 bases). The CDR3 extends over 14 amino acids. With 6 bases removed from V and 5 bases from J, the gap between germline ends came to 16 bases. The germline V gene encodes CDR1 MNHEY and CDR2 SVGAGI. CDR3: CASRPPPGRTEAFF. DNA of the CDR3: TGTGCCAGCAGACCACCGCCGGGGCGGACTGAAGCTTTCTTT.

The chain has TRBV15 and TRBJ2-2; no clear D gene. This CDR3 comprises 14 residues. CDR1 and CDR2 (germline): LNHNV, YYDKDF (reference sequence). Between the trimmed V and J ends, which lost 0 bases and 3 bases, there was a span of 5 bases. The CDR3: CATSRERDTGELFF. The DNA for the CDR3 is TGTGCCACCAGCAGAGAAAGGGACACCGGGGAGCTGTTTTTT.

V usage is TRBV19 and J usage is TRBJ2-5; the match to TRBD1 covers 9 bases. The CDR3 length is 16 residues. Germline loops: CDR1 LNHDA, CDR2 SQIVND (reference sequence). The V segment lost 3 bases and the J segment 5 bases; nucleotides outside the gene matches: 10. The CDR3 reads CASSIPRQGGVETQYF. In DNA, the CDR3 is TGTGCCAGTAGTATCCCTAGACAGGGGGGTGTGGAGACCCAGTACTTC.

A single count supports this clone. The chain is built from TRBV11-3 and TRBJ2-3; D remains ambiguous. V was shortened by 3 bases and J by 2 bases, with 9 bases between the two germline ends. The CDR3 contains 14 residues. Germline loops: CDR1 SGHNT, CDR2 YENEEA. Here the CDR3 reads CASSFQRTTDTQYF. DNA of the CDR3: TGTGCCAGCAGCTTCCAGAGAACCACAGATACGCAGTATTTT.

CDR3 in amino acids: CASSPAWNTGELFF. In nucleotides, the CDR3 is TGTGCCAGCAGCCCGGCATGGAACACCGGGGAGCTGTTTTTT. The genes are TRBV5-6 and TRBJ2-2; D gene ambiguous. V lost 4 bases to trimming and J lost 1 base, with 8 bases between them. The CDR3 has 14 residues. Germline CDR1 reads SGHDT; CDR2 reads YYEEEE.

The chain employs TRBV7-9 and TRBJ2-5; D remains unclear. The germline gives CDR1 SEHNR, CDR2 FQNEAQ (reference sequence). V lost 5 bases and J 1 base, leaving 2 bases between the germline ends. CDR3 size: 11 residues. CDR3 sequence: CASSAQETQYF. The CDR3 DNA is TGTGCCAGCAGCGCCCAAGAGACCCAGTACTTC.

This rearrangement joins TRBV5-1 to TRBJ2-3; TRBD2 matches 13 bases. CDR3 size: 16 residues. J was trimmed by 10 bases and V by 2 bases; bases with no gene match: 10. The germline V gene has CDR1 SGHRS and CDR2 YFSETQ. In DNA, the CDR3 is TGCGCCAGCAGCTTAACTAGCGGGGGGGCTATTGCGGCGCAGTATTTT. It yields the protein CASSLTSGGAIAAQYF.

This clone was seen once. The V call is TRBV7-9, the J call TRBJ1-3; D not resolved. This CDR3 has 18 amino acids. Looked up from germline, CDR1 is SEHNR and CDR2 is FQNEAQ (reference sequence). Trimming took off 2 bases at V and 0 bases at J, with 17 bases between the two ends. CDR3 DNA sequence: TGTGCCAGCAGCTTAACCCACTCACAGAAGAGCTCTGGAAACACCATATATTTT. Amino acids: CASSLTHSQKSSGNTIYF.

V usage is TRBV2 and J usage is TRBJ1-1; the match to TRBD1 covers 11 bases. The CDR3 sequence is 15 residues long. Trimming removed 4 bases from V and 6 bases from J; junction bases left unmatched: 7. Per germline, CDR1 SNHLY and CDR2 FYNNEI. CDR3 residues: CASSVMGQGVAEAFF. The CDR3, as DNA: TGTGCCAGCAGTGTAATGGGACAGGGGGTAGCTGAAGCTTTCTTT. Looking up the rest from reference TRBV2 and TRBJ1-1 gives the full variable domain: EPEVTQTPSHQVTQMGQEVILRCVPISNHLYFYWYRQILGQKVEFLVSFYNNEISEKSEIFDDQFSVERPDGSNFTLKIRSTKLEDSAMYFCASSVMGQGVAEAFFGQGTRLTVV.

Remarks on this clone: The junction departs from the called germline gene at one end, perhaps through a read error. The rearrangement uses TRBV7-2 and TRBJ2-1, with 12 bases lining up with TRBD2. The CDR3 has 15 residues. In germline, CDR1 is SGHTA, CDR2 FQGNSA. CDR3 residues: CASSLSASGGVESVF. As DNA, the CDR3 is TGTGCCAGCAGCTTATCGGCTAGCGGGGGGGTAGAAAGTGTCTTC. Full variable domain (rest looked up from reference TRBV7-2 and TRBJ2-1): GAGVSQSPSNKVTEKGKDVELRCDPISGHTALYWYRQSLGQGLEFLIYFQGNSAPDKSGLPSDRFSAERTGGSVSTLTIQRTQQEDSAVYLCASSLSASGGVESVFGPGTRLTVL.

The chain is built from TRBV4-2 and TRBJ1-1; a possible D gene is TRBD1 (6 bases). CDR3 length equals 13 residues. The ends were cut back, 4 bases at V and 4 bases at J, with 10 bases in the middle. The germline V gene encodes CDR1 LGHNA and CDR2 YNFKEQ. The CDR3 coding sequence is TGTGCCAGCAGCCGAACAGGGTTCACTGAAGCTTTCTTT. It yields the protein CASSRTGFTEAFF.

J is TRBJ2-2 and V is TRBV6-5, with no clear D. V was clipped by 2 bases and J by 3 bases, with 13 bases between them. Germline CDR1 reads MNHEY; CDR2 reads SVGAGI. The CDR3 loop spans 16 amino acids. In DNA form, the CDR3 reads TGTGCCAGCAGTTACGAGAGGTGGAGAGACACCGGGGAGCTGTTTTTT. It encodes CASSYERWRDTGELFF.

The chain uses TRBV7-2 and TRBJ2-7; 12 nucleotides agree with TRBD2. V shed 4 bases, J shed 2 bases, and the junction held 12 bases outside the gene matches. Germline V gene lookup returns CDR1 SGHTA and CDR2 FQGNSA. The CDR3 consists of 18 residues. In nucleotides, the CDR3 is TGTGCCAGCAGCTATAGATCTAGCGGGGGGGCAACTGCCTACGAGCAGTACTTC. This sequence encodes CASSYRSSGGATAYEQYF.

This clone was detected once. The chain is built from TRBV5-6 and TRBJ2-3; no clear D gene. Germline-derived CDR1 and CDR2 are SGHDT and YYEEEE. V gave up 0 bases and J gave up 1 base, with 9 bases separating them. The CDR3 is 15 amino acids. The CDR3 nucleotides read TGTGCCAGCAGCTTGGTAGTCTTGGGCACAGATACGCAGTATTTT. This encodes CASSLVVLGTDTQYF.

For this clone: The junction departs from germline at one end; a sequencing error may be responsible. The same CDR3 arises from other DNA sequences in this sample as well. This chain connects TRBV28 to TRBJ2-7; weak D call: TRBD1 (6 bases). Germline lookup yields CDR1 MDHEN and CDR2 SYDVKM. This CDR3 is built from 15 residues. CDR3 DNA: TGTGCCAGCAGTTTCCTCCCGGCAGGGGTTTACGAGCAGTACTTT. Protein sequence: CASSFLPAGVYEQYF.